A selection of T cell receptor beta chains follows, all from one sample in a study of T cell responses to AZD1222 COVID-19 vaccine. The data were produced by immunoSEQ multiplex PCR, yet TCRdb's version contains in-frame clones alone and is incomplete. Among over 100,000 clones, roughly 87% were seen once, and the ten largest hold 5.2%. Sequencing was performed on peripheral blood, taken on day 0 of AZD1222 vaccination. Every receptor here comes from an adult in good health. Both conserved end residues are part of each CDR3. Each record gives: J gene, D gene, clone size, V gene, CDR3 DNA, CDR3 protein. D genes are given only for firm matches. Clone size is shown for a subset of rows, as once, few, many or a class of expanded clone.

>TRBJ2-3|TRBD2|-|TRBV7-2
TGTGCCAGCAGCTTAGGGACTAGCCCAAGGACAGATACGCAGTATTTT
CASSLGTSPRTDTQYF
>TRBJ1-1|-|-|TRBV9
TGTGCCAGCAGCTCTCAAGGGCTCATGAACACTGAAGCTTTCTTT
CASSSQGLMNTEAFF
>TRBJ2-7|-|-|TRBV19
TGTGCCAGTAGTCTCCGGGCCAACCCCTACGAGCAGTACTTC
CASSLRANPYEQYF
>TRBJ2-7|TRBD1|-|TRBV19
TGTGCCAGTAGGAGCGGACAGGGAATGGGGCAGTACTTC
CASRSGQGMGQYF
>TRBJ1-1|-|few|TRBV11-1
TGTGCCAGCAGCCGAAGAGGAAACGATGCTGAAGCTTTCTTT
CASSRRGNDAEAFF
>TRBJ1-4|-|-|TRBV10-2
TGCGCCAGCAGGGACTATGATGAAAAACTGTTTTTT
CASRDYDEKLFF
>TRBJ1-1|-|-|TRBV4-1
TGCGCCAGCAGCCTAGATGCAGGGAACACTGAAGCTTTCTTT
CASSLDAGNTEAFF
>TRBJ1-1|TRBD1|-|TRBV6-4
TGTGCCAGCAGTTCTACACCGGGACAGGGGGAAGCTTTCTTT
CASSSTPGQGEAFF
>TRBJ2-7|TRBD1|-|TRBV15
TGTGCCACCAGCAGAGATTTGACAGGGACCTACGAGCAGTACTTC
CATSRDLTGTYEQYF
>TRBJ2-7|-|-|TRBV3-1/TRBV3-2
TGTGCCAGCAGCCAGGATCAATCGGACACCTACGAGCAGTACTTC
CASSQDQSDTYEQYF
>TRBJ2-1|TRBD1|-|TRBV4-3
TGCGCCAGCAGCCACCGGACAGGGGACGAGCAGTTCTTC
CASSHRTGDEQFF
>TRBJ1-1|-|-|TRBV9
TGTGCCAGCAGCGTAGGTCTCAGGGCAAACACTGAAGCTTTCTTT
CASSVGLRANTEAFF
>TRBJ1-4|-|-|TRBV25-1
TGTGCCAGCAGTGCGGGGGTGCCCTTCTACCGAGGTGATGAAAAACTGTTTTTT
CASSAGVPFYRGDEKLFF
>TRBJ1-2|-|once|TRBV11-2
TGTGCCAGCAGCTTAGAGACAGCCGCAACATATGGCTACACCTTC
CASSLETAATYGYTF
>TRBJ1-2|-|-|TRBV7-2
TGTGCCAGCAGCTACGAGTCCTATGGCTACACCTTC
CASSYESYGYTF
>TRBJ1-5|TRBD1|-|TRBV5-1
TGCGCCAGCAGCTCGACAGGGCGAGATCAGCCCCAGCATTTT
CASSSTGRDQPQHF
>TRBJ2-7|-|-|TRBV7-2
TGTGCCAGCAGCGACCTCTATAAATTGGCCGAGCAGTACTTC
CASSDLYKLAEQYF
>TRBJ1-1|-|-|TRBV7-8
TGTGCCAGCAGCTTAGCGCGAGTAGCTTTGAACACTGAAGCTTTCTTT
CASSLARVALNTEAFF
>TRBJ1-1|TRBD1|few|TRBV29-1
TGCAGCGTTGGACCGGGACAGGGGACTGAAGCTTTCTTT
CSVGPGQGTEAFF
>TRBJ1-4|-|-|TRBV3-1/TRBV3-2
TGTGCCAGCAGCCAAGTCTCACCGGGGGGAGAAAAACTGTTTTTT
CASSQVSPGGEKLFF
>TRBJ2-7|-|-|TRBV7-3
TGTGCCAGCAGCCCGACTGGGCCCTGGGGGCAGTACTTC
CASSPTGPWGQYF
>TRBJ1-2|-|-|TRBV6-2/TRBV6-3
TGTGCCAGCAGTTACAGGGGAAGTGGAGGCTACACCTTC
CASSYRGSGGYTF
>TRBJ1-4|TRBD1|-|TRBV28
TGTGCCAGCAGTCCCCCCGACAGGGGAGGGGAAAAACTGTTTTTT
CASSPPDRGGEKLFF
>TRBJ1-6|-|few|TRBV3-1/TRBV3-2
TGTGCCAGCAGCCAAGGGACAGAGAATTCACCCCTCCACTTT
CASSQGTENSPLHF
>TRBJ2-3|-|-|TRBV28
TGTGCCAGCAGGCTAACTAGCACAGATACGCAGTATTTT
CASRLTSTDTQYF
>TRBJ2-3|TRBD1|-|TRBV28
TGTGCCAGCAGATCACCCGGGGACAGCTACACAGATACGCAGTATTTT
CASRSPGDSYTDTQYF
>TRBJ1-5|TRBD1|-|TRBV27
TGTGCCAGCAGTTTTTCCGGACAGGGGTTTTTTCAGCCCCAGCATTTT
CASSFSGQGFFQPQHF
>TRBJ2-3|-|-|TRBV19
TGCGCAGCACGCGAGGGGGGCACAGATACGCAGTATTTT
CAAREGGTDTQYF
>TRBJ1-1|-|-|TRBV10-3
TGTGCCATCAGTGGACAGGTGAACACTGAAGCTTTCTTT
CAISGQVNTEAFF
>TRBJ2-2|TRBD2|-|TRBV5-5
TGTGCCAGCAGCCCCGGGATAGCGGGGAACACCGGGGAGCTGTTTTTT
CASSPGIAGNTGELFF
>TRBJ2-1|TRBD1|-|TRBV27
TGTGCCAGCAGCTGGTGGGGACAGGGGGATGAGCAGTTCTTC
CASSWWGQGDEQFF
>TRBJ2-1|TRBD2|-|TRBV11-2
TGTGCCAGCAGTTTGCACGGCGGGAGAGGCAATGAGCAGTTCTTC
CASSLHGGRGNEQFF
>TRBJ2-1|-|-|TRBV4-2
TGTGCCAGCAGCCAAGGGGTGAACTACAATGAGCAGTTCTTC
CASSQGVNYNEQFF
>TRBJ2-5|-|few|TRBV6-2/TRBV6-3
TGTGCCAGCAGTTACGGGGAGACCCAGTACTTC
CASSYGETQYF
>TRBJ1-4|TRBD1|-|TRBV2
TGTGCCAGCAGTTTCAGACAGGGGCCGAATGAAAAACTGTTTTTT
CASSFRQGPNEKLFF
>TRBJ1-5|-|-|TRBV27
TGTGCCAGCAGTTTATCGGGGCAGGGGCAACAGCCCCAGCATTTT
CASSLSGQGQQPQHF
>TRBJ1-1|-|-|TRBV20-1
TGCAGTGCTAGTGTTCCCAACACTGAAGCTTTCTTT
CSASVPNTEAFF